This T cell receptor (beta chain) was profiled in a study of T cells after yellow fever vaccination. At least ten counts were recorded for this clonotype. The target antigen is unknown. There are 16 residues in the CDR3. Germline CDR1 SGHTA, CDR2 FQGNSA. The J segment lost 6 bases and the V segment lost 1 base, leaving 12 bases of the junction unmatched. General study findings and limits: Peaking on day 5 versus 15, the secondary response was faster but weaker. In post-booster samples, most primary-vaccination clones reappeared (just under 97% CD4, nearly 90% CD8).

TCRdb re-derived calls from the 5' RACE reads in MiXCR, one entry per CDR3 protein. The data contain 400,000 to 450,000 distinct CDR3 sequences, around 20% of them seen just once; the ten biggest clones take up roughly a sixth. The chain couples TRBV7-2 to TRBJ2-7; 7 positions match TRBD1. The sequence was collected from a man aged 18 to 35 who received the YFV17D yellow fever vaccine. This sample comprised PBMCs, obtained before the yellow fever booster vaccination. CDR3 region: CASSLVVSTGKGEQYF. The CDR3 DNA follows: TGTGCCAGCAGCTTAGTTGTCTCGACAGGGAAGGGCGAGCAGTACTTC.